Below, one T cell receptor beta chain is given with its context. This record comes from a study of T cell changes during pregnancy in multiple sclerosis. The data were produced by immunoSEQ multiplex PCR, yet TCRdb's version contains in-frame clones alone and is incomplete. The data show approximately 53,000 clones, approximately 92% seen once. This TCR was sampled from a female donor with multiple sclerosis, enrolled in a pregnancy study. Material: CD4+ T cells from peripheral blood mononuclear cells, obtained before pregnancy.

CDR3 region: CAWGRVAGFTDTQYF. For the CDR3, the DNA is TGTGCCTGGGGGCGGGTAGCGGGGTTCACAGATACGCAGTATTTT. The rearrangement uses TRBV30 and TRBJ2-3; TRBD2 aligns across 8 bases. This CDR3 is 15 amino acids long. V lost 5 bases to trimming and J lost 2 bases; unmatched junction nucleotides: 9. CDR1 is GTSNPN, CDR2 SVGIG, per germline (reference sequence).